A selection of T cell receptor beta chains follows, all from one sample in a study of T-cell memory formation after mild COVID-19. From the 5' RACE reads, TCRdb called clonotypes with MiXCR, one entry per CDR3 protein. Of some 45,000 distinct CDR3 sequences listed, about 28% were seen once; the top ten hold roughly two fifths. Material for sequencing was PBMCs or a T cell subset sorted from them (not recorded which). The receptors derive from a man aged 18 to 30 who had mild COVID-19 (a few samples of this study predate the infection). Cell type and time point are not known. The CDR3 runs from the conserved cysteine through the conserved F or W. D genes are given only for firm matches. Some rows mark clone size as missing; the rest say once, few, many or name a class of expanded clone.

clone_size: .
j_call: TRBJ2-2
v_call: TRBV7-9
d_call: TRBD1
cdr3_length: 16
cdr3_aa: CASSETGTGVPGELFF
cdr3_nt: TGTGCCAGCAGCGAAACCGGGACAGGGGTCCCCGGGGAGCTGTTTTTT

clone_size: few
j_call: TRBJ1-5
v_call: TRBV14
d_call: .
cdr3_length: 13
cdr3_aa: CASSQESGWPQHF
cdr3_nt: TGTGCCAGCAGCCAAGAATCCGGATGGCCCCAGCATTTT

clone_size: .
j_call: TRBJ2-7
v_call: TRBV4-3
d_call: .
cdr3_length: 15
cdr3_aa: CASSQVGGAPYEQYF
cdr3_nt: TGCGCCAGCAGCCAAGTGGGCGGAGCCCCCTACGAGCAGTACTTC

clone_size: few
j_call: TRBJ2-3
v_call: TRBV15
d_call: TRBD2
cdr3_length: 17
cdr3_aa: CATSRDRASSGGDTQYF
cdr3_nt: TGTGCCACCAGCAGAGATCGAGCGTCTAGCGGGGGAGATACGCAGTATTTT

clone_size: .
j_call: TRBJ2-7
v_call: TRBV6-5
d_call: .
cdr3_length: 13
cdr3_aa: CASSGRSSYEQYF
cdr3_nt: TGTGCCAGCAGTGGACGGAGCTCCTACGAGCAGTACTTC

clone_size: few
j_call: TRBJ2-5
v_call: TRBV27
d_call: .
cdr3_length: 14
cdr3_aa: CASSFTGPSQTQYF
cdr3_nt: TGTGCCAGCAGTTTCACGGGGCCGTCCCAGACCCAGTACTTC

clone_size: many
j_call: TRBJ2-2
v_call: TRBV12-3/TRBV12-4
d_call: .
cdr3_length: 13
cdr3_aa: CASSRTGNGELFF
cdr3_nt: TGTGCCAGCAGTCGAACAGGGAACGGGGAGCTGTTTTTT

clone_size: .
j_call: TRBJ1-1
v_call: TRBV4-1
d_call: .
cdr3_length: 17
cdr3_aa: CASSPPSRDPRNTEAFF
cdr3_nt: TGCGCCAGCAGCCCACCCTCTCGGGACCCGAGGAACACTGAAGCTTTCTTT

clone_size: few
j_call: TRBJ2-5
v_call: TRBV6-2/TRBV6-3
d_call: .
cdr3_length: 15
cdr3_aa: CASSQYRDLQETQYF
cdr3_nt: TGTGCCAGCAGTCAGTACCGGGACTTACAAGAGACCCAGTACTTC

clone_size: few
j_call: TRBJ2-7
v_call: TRBV18
d_call: TRBD1
cdr3_length: 15
cdr3_aa: CASSPATGAPYEQYF
cdr3_nt: TGTGCCAGCTCACCAGCTACAGGGGCGCCCTACGAGCAGTACTTC

clone_size: few
j_call: TRBJ2-4
v_call: TRBV7-9
d_call: .
cdr3_length: 15
cdr3_aa: CASSSNRIAKNIQYF
cdr3_nt: TGTGCCAGCAGCTCGAACAGGATAGCCAAAAACATTCAGTACTTC

clone_size: .
j_call: TRBJ2-5
v_call: TRBV7-3
d_call: .
cdr3_length: 15
cdr3_aa: CASSLSTGVQETQYF
cdr3_nt: TGTGCCAGCAGCTTAAGTACGGGGGTGCAAGAGACCCAGTACTTC

clone_size: .
j_call: TRBJ1-5
v_call: TRBV4-1
d_call: .
cdr3_length: 14
cdr3_aa: CASSHTRGNQPQHF
cdr3_nt: TGCGCCAGCAGCCACACTAGGGGCAATCAGCCCCAGCATTTT

clone_size: .
j_call: TRBJ2-1
v_call: TRBV27
d_call: .
cdr3_length: 14
cdr3_aa: CASNRGLSYNEQFF
cdr3_nt: TGTGCCAGCAACCGGGGGCTTTCCTACAATGAGCAGTTCTTC

clone_size: few
j_call: TRBJ2-3
v_call: TRBV11-2
d_call: .
cdr3_length: 11
cdr3_aa: CASSFTDTQYF
cdr3_nt: TGTGCCAGCAGCTTCACAGATACGCAGTATTTT

clone_size: few
j_call: TRBJ2-7
v_call: TRBV27
d_call: .
cdr3_length: 15
cdr3_aa: CASSLFAGRAYEQYF
cdr3_nt: TGTGCCAGCAGTTTATTTGCAGGGCGCGCCTACGAGCAGTACTTC

clone_size: .
j_call: TRBJ1-1
v_call: TRBV4-1
d_call: .
cdr3_length: 14
cdr3_aa: CASSQEMVNTEAFF
cdr3_nt: TGCGCCAGCAGCCAAGAAATGGTAAACACTGAAGCTTTCTTT

clone_size: few
j_call: TRBJ2-7
v_call: TRBV2
d_call: TRBD1
cdr3_length: 12
cdr3_aa: CAGRDREHEQYF
cdr3_nt: TGTGCCGGCCGGGACAGGGAACACGAGCAGTACTTC